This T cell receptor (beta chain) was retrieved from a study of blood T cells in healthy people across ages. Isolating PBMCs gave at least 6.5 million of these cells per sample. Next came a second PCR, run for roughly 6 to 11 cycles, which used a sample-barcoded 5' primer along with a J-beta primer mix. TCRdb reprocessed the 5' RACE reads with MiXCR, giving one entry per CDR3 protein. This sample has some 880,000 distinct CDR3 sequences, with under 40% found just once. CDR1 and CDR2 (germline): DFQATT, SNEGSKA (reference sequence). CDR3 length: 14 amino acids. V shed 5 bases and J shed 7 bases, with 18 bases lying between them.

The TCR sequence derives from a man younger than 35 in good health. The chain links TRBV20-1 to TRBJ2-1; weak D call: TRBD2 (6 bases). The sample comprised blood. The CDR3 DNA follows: TGCAGTGCTCTCGTGGCGGGGTTAATGAATGAGCAGTTCTTC. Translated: CSALVAGLMNEQFF.